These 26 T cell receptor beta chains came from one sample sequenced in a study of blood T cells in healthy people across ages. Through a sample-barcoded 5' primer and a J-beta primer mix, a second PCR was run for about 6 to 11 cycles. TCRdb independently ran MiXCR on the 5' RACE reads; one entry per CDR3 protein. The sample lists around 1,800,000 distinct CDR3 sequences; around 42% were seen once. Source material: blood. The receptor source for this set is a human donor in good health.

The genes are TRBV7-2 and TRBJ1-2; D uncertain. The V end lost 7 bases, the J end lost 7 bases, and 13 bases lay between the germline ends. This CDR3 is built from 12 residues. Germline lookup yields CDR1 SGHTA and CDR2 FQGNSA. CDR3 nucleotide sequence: TGTGCCAGCACCATAACTCAGTCTGGCTACACCTTC. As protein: CASTITQSGYTF. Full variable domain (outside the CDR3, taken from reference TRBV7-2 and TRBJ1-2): GAGVSQSPSNKVTEKGKDVELRCDPISGHTALYWYRQSLGQGLEFLIYFQGNSAPDKSGLPSDRFSAERTGGSVSTLTIQRTQQEDSAVYLCASTITQSGYTFGSGTRLTVV.

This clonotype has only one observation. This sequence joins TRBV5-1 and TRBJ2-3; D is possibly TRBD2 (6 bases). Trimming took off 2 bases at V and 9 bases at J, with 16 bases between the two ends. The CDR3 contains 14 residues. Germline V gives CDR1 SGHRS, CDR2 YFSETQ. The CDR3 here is CASSLAGQGRTQYF. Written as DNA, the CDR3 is TGCGCCAGCAGCTTAGCTGGGCAAGGGAGGACGCAGTATTTT.

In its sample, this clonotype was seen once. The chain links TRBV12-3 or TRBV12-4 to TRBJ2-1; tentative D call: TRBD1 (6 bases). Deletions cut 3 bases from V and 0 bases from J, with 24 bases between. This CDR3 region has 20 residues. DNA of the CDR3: TGTGCCAGCAGTTTGTTGATGGTGGTTTTGGGGGCCGACTCCTACAATGAGCAGTTCTTC. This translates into CASSLLMVVLGADSYNEQFF.

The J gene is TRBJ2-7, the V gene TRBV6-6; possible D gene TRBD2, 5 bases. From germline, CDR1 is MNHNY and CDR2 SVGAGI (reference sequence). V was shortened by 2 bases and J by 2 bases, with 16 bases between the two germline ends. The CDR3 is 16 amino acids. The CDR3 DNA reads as TGTGCCAGCAGTTACGGGCAGACCCTAGCCCCCTACGAGCAGTACTTC. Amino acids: CASSYGQTLAPYEQYF.

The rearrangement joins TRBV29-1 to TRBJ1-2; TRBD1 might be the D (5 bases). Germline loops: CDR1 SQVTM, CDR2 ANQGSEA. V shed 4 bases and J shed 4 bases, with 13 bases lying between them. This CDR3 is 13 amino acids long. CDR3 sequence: CSVVRGPSYGYTF. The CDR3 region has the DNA TGCAGCGTTGTACGGGGCCCTAGCTATGGCTACACCTTC.

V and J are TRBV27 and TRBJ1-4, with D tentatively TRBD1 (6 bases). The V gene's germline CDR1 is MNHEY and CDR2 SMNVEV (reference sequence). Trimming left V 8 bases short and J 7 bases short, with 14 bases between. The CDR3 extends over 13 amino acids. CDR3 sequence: CASGTTGSEKLFF. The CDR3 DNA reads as TGTGCCAGCGGGACTACAGGGAGTGAAAAACTGTTTTTT.

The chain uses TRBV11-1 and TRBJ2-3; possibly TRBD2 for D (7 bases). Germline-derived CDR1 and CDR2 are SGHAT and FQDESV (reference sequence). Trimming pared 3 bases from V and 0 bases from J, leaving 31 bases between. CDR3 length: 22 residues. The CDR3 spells CASSFEPHLRDTASGSTDTQYF. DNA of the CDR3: TGTGCCAGCAGCTTCGAACCTCACTTAAGGGACACAGCTAGCGGAAGCACAGATACGCAGTATTTT.

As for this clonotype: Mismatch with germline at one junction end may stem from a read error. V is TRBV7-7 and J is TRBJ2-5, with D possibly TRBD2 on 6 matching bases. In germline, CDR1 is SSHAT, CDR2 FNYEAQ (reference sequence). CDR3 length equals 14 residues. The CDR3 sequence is CASSPGTPGGTQYF. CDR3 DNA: TGTGCTAGCAGCCCCGGGACTCCCGGCGGGACCCAGTACTTC.

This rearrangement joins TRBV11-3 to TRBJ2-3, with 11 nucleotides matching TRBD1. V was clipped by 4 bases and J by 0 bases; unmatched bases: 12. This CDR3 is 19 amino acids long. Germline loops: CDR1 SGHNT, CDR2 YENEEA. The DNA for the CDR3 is TGTGCCAGCAGCTCTTACCCGGGACAGGGGGAAAAAAGCACAGATACGCAGTATTTT. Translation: CASSSYPGQGEKSTDTQYF.

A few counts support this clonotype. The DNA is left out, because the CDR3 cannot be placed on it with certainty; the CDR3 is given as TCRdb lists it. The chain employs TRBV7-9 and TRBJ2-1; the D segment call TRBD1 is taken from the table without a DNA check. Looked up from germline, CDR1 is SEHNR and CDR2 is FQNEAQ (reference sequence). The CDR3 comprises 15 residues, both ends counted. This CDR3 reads CASSSPSVRNNEQFF.

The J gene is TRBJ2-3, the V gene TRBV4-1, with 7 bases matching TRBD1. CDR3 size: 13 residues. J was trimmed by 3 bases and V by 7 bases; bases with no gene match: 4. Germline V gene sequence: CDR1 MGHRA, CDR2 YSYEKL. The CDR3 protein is CASNRGETDTQYF. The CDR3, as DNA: TGCGCCAGCAACAGGGGAGAAACAGATACGCAGTATTTT.

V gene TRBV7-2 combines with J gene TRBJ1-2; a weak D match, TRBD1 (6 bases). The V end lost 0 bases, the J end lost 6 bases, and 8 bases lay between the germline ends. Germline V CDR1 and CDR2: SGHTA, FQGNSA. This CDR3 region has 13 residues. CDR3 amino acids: CASSLAPGDGYTF. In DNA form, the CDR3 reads TGTGCCAGCAGCTTAGCCCCAGGGGATGGCTACACCTTC.

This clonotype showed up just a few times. CDR3 sequence: CASKWALDSDEQFF. DNA for the CDR3: TGTGCCAGCAAGTGGGCCCTGGACAGCGATGAGCAGTTCTTC. The chain couples TRBV9 to TRBJ2-1; tentative D call: TRBD1 (6 bases). The germline V and J ends were trimmed by 6 bases and 8 bases, with 18 bases remaining between them. This CDR3 comprises 14 residues. Looked up from germline, CDR1 is SGDLS and CDR2 is YYNGEE.

The CDR3 loop is CATSVSGGAYNEQFF. CDR3 nucleotides: TGTGCCACCAGTGTTAGCGGGGGGGCTTACAATGAGCAGTTCTTC. This chain connects TRBV24-1 to TRBJ2-1; 11 bases fit TRBD2. Germline assignment: CDR1 KGHDR and CDR2 SFDVKD. The CDR3 length is 15 residues. With V trimmed by 5 bases and J by 4 bases, 3 bases remained unmatched.

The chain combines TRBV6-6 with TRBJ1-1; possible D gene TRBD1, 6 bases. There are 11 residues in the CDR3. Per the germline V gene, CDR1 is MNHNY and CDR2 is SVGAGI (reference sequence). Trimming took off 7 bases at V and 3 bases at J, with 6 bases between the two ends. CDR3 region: CASTGDTEAFF. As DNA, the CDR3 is TGTGCCAGCACAGGGGACACTGAAGCTTTCTTT.

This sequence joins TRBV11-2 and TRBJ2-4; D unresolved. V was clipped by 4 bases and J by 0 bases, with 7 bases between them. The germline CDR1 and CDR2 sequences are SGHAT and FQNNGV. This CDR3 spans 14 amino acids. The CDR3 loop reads CASSYGRAKNIQYF. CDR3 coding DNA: TGTGCCAGCAGCTACGGGCGAGCCAAAAACATTCAGTACTTC. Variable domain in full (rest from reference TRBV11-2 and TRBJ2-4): EAGVAQSPRYKIIEKRQSVAFWCNPISGHATLYWYQQILGQGPKLLIQFQNNGVVDDSQLPKDRFSAERLKGVDSTLKIQPAKLEDSAVYLCASSYGRAKNIQYFGAGTRLSVL.

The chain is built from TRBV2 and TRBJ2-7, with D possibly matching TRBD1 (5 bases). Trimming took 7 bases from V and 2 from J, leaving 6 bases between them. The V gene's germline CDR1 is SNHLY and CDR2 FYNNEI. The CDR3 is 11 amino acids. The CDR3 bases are TGTGCCAGCAAACAGGCCTACGAGCAGTACTTC. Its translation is CASKQAYEQYF.

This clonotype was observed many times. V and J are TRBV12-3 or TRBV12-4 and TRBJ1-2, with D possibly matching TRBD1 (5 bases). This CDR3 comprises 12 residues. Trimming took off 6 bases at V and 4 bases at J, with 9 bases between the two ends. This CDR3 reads CASSFDSYGYTF. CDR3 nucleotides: TGTGCCAGCAGCTTCGACAGCTATGGCTACACCTTC.

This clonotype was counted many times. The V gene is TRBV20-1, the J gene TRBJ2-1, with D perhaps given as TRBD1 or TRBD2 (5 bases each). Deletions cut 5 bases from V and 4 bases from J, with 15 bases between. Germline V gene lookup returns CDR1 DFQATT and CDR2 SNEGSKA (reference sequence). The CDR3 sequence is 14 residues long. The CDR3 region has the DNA TGCAGTGCTCGGGGCGCTTCTTGGTACAATGAGCAGTTCTTC. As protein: CSARGASWYNEQFF.

In nucleotides, the CDR3 is TGCAGTGCTAGATTGGACTCGTCCTCCTACAATGAGCAGTACTTC. Its translation: CSARLDSSSYNEQYF. This chain links TRBV20-1 with TRBJ2-1; D might be TRBD2 (5 bases). The DNA matches TRBJ2-7 better at its end, which makes the J call doubtful. The CDR3 extends over 15 amino acids. The germline V gene encodes CDR1 DFQATT and CDR2 SNEGSKA (reference sequence).

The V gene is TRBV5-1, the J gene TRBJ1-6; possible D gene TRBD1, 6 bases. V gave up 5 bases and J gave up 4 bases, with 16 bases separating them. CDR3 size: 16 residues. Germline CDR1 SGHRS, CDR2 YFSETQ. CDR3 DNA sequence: TGCGCCAGCAGACGAGGAGAAGACAGGTATAATTCACCCCTCCACTTT. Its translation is CASRRGEDRYNSPLHF.

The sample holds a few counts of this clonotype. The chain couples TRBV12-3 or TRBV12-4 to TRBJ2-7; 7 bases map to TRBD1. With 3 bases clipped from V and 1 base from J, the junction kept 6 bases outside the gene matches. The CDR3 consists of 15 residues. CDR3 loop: CASSFGTDLSYEQYF. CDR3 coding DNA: TGTGCCAGCAGTTTCGGGACAGATCTTTCCTACGAGCAGTACTTC.

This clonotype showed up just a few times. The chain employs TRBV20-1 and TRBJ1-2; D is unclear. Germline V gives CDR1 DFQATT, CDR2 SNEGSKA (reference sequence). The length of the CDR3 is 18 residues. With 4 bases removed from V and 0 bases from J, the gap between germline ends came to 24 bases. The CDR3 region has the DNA TGCAGTGCTACGACCTATAGGGAGGATCCCTCAGCTAACTATGGCTACACCTTC. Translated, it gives CSATTYREDPSANYGYTF.

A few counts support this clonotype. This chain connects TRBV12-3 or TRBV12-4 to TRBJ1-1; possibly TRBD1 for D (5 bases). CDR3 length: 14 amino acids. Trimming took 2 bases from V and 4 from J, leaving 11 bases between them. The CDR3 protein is CASSLRGQGTEAFF. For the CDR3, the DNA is TGTGCCAGCAGTTTAAGGGGTCAAGGCACTGAAGCTTTCTTT.

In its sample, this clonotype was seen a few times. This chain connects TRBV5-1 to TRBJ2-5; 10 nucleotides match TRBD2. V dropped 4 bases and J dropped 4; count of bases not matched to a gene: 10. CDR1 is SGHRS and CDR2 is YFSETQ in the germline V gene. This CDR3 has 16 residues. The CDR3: CASSDGTSAVGETQYF. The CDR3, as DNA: TGCGCCAGCAGCGACGGGACTAGCGCCGTGGGAGAGACCCAGTACTTC. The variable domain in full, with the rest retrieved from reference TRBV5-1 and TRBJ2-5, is KAGVTQTPRYLIKTRGQQVTLSCSPISGHRSVSWYQQTPGQGLQFLFEYFSETQRNKGNFPGRFSGRQFSNSRSEMNVSTLELGDSALYLCASSDGTSAVGETQYFGPGTRLLVL.

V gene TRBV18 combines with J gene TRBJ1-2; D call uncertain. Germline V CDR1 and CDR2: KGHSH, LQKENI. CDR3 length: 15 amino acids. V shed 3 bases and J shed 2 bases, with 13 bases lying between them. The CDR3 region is CASSPVPNPNYGYTF. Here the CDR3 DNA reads TGTGCCAGCTCACCGGTGCCTAATCCCAACTATGGCTACACCTTC.